The rows below give T cell receptor beta chains drawn from one sample of a study of metastatic and nonmetastatic thyroid tumors. TCRdb re-called the PCR reads through MiXCR. The data show thousands of clones, with about 32% seen just once and 25% to 30% held by the top ten. What was sequenced was adjacent normal tissue. Receptors originate from a male donor with papillary thyroid cancer or a benign thyroid nodule (not recorded which). Some clones in this sample may be carry-over from other donors' samples. CDR3s include the opening cysteine and the closing phenylalanine or tryptophan. A D gene is named only where the DNA matches it firmly. Clone sizes are given selectively: once, few, many, or a class where the clone is expanded.

TRBV27	TRBJ1-5	13	-	large	CASRVDGYQPQHF	TGTGCCAGCAGGGTGGACGGATATCAGCCCCAGCATTTT
TRBV19	TRBJ2-7	13	TRBD2	-	CASGLAGTYEQYF	TGTGCCAGCGGGTTAGCGGGGACCTACGAGCAGTACTTC
TRBV27	TRBJ2-1	16	-	-	CASSITSSQNYNEQFF	TGTGCCAGCAGTATAACTAGCAGCCAAAATTACAATGAGCAGTTCTTC
TRBV28	TRBJ1-2	16	-	few	CASSSPSMGYMYDYTF	TGTGCCAGCAGTTCCCCATCCATGGGCTATATGTATGACTACACCTTC
TRBV19	TRBJ1-1	15	TRBD1	few	CASRKQGNLGPEAFF	TGTGCCAGTAGAAAACAGGGGAATTTGGGCCCTGAAGCTTTCTTT
TRBV2	TRBJ2-7	15	TRBD1	-	CASREGTVAPAEHYF	TGTGCCAGCAGGGAAGGGACAGTAGCTCCCGCCGAGCATTACTTC
TRBV6-2/TRBV6-3	TRBJ2-1	14	TRBD2	few	CASQVASGLSEQFF	TGTGCCTCTCAGGTCGCTAGCGGGCTTAGTGAGCAGTTCTTC
TRBV11-2	TRBJ2-1	16	-	large	CASSSILAGSYNEQFF	TGTGCCAGCAGCTCGATACTAGCAGGTTCCTACAATGAGCAGTTCTTC
TRBV5-1	TRBJ1-3	18	-	few	CASSLATAGLSSGNTIYF	TGCGCCAGCAGCTTGGCGACGGCGGGACTGTCGTCTGGAAACACCATATATTTT
TRBV13	TRBJ2-3	14	TRBD2	-	CASSSSGETDTQYF	TGTGCCAGCAGCTCGAGCGGGGAGACAGATACGCAGTATTTT
TRBV7-9	TRBJ2-3	11	-	large	CASSFSDTQYF	TGTGCCAGCAGCTTCAGCGATACGCAGTATTTT
TRBV3-1	TRBJ1-1	14	TRBD1	-	CASSQVGQGVEAFF	TGTGCCAGCAGCCAAGTAGGACAGGGGGTGGAAGCTTTCTTT
TRBV28	TRBJ2-1	15	TRBD2	few	CASSIGTSSYNEQFF	TGTGCCAGCAGCATCGGGACTAGCAGTTACAATGAGCAGTTCTTC
TRBV6-2/TRBV6-3	TRBJ1-2	13	-	-	CASSYSGSGGYTF	TGTGCCAGCAGTTACTCGGGCTCGGGTGGCTACACCTTC
TRBV5-1	TRBJ1-1	13	-	-	CASTGRGRTEAFF	TGCGCCAGCACGGGCAGGGGAAGAACTGAAGCTTTCTTT
TRBV2	TRBJ2-5	15	-	-	CAMKGNTQPQETQYF	TGTGCCATGAAAGGGAACACTCAACCCCAAGAGACCCAGTACTTC
TRBV19	TRBJ1-1	16	-	once	CASSRTQRGWNTEAFF	TGTGCCAGTAGTAGGACCCAGCGGGGGTGGAACACTGAAGCTTTCTTT
TRBV7-3	TRBJ2-1	17	TRBD1	-	CASSFRQGDDYYNEQFF	TGTGCCAGCAGCTTCCGTCAGGGGGATGACTACTACAATGAGCAGTTCTTC
TRBV6-4	TRBJ2-3	13	-	few	CASSGKDTDTQYF	TGTGCCAGTAGTGGTAAGGACACAGATACGCAGTATTTT
TRBV5-1	TRBJ2-1	17	-	-	CASSFPDREKVDNEQFF	TGCGCCAGCAGCTTTCCCGACCGGGAGAAAGTGGACAATGAGCAGTTCTTC
TRBV7-9	TRBJ2-7	12	TRBD2	few	CASSPGGYEQYF	TGTGCCAGCAGCCCGGGGGGCTACGAGCAGTACTTC
TRBV9	TRBJ1-2	13	-	-	CASSQGTGDGYTF	TGTGCCAGCAGCCAGGGAACTGGGGATGGCTACACCTTC
TRBV6-5	TRBJ1-2	15	-	few	CASSYREGSLDGYTF	TGTGCCAGCAGTTATCGCGAAGGGTCACTCGATGGCTACACCTTC
TRBV6-2/TRBV6-3	TRBJ2-1	16	TRBD2	few	CASSYSLAGRYNEQFF	TGTGCCAGCAGTTACTCCCTAGCGGGAAGGTACAATGAGCAGTTCTTC
TRBV6-1	TRBJ2-3	15	-	-	CASRSDRRSTDTQYF	TGTGCCAGCAGATCCGACAGACGTAGCACAGATACGCAGTATTTT
TRBV7-6	TRBJ2-7	17	-	few	CASSPTGRAELPYEQYF	TGTGCCAGCAGCCCCACGGGCAGGGCCGAACTCCCCTACGAGCAGTACTTC
TRBV20-1	TRBJ1-2	12	-	-	CSARRQSYGYTF	TGCAGTGCTCGCCGACAGAGCTATGGCTACACCTTC
TRBV15	TRBJ1-2	15	-	-	CATSREGGAAYGYTF	TGTGCCACCAGCAGAGAGGGGGGGGCAGCCTATGGCTACACCTTC
TRBV19	TRBJ2-3	16	-	-	CASSNRGTSITDTQYF	TGTGCCAGTAGTAATCGGGGGACCTCGATCACAGATACGCAGTATTTT
TRBV25-1	TRBJ2-7	18	TRBD2	few	CASSGTTNNRDYNYEQYF	TGTGCCAGCAGTGGAACGACAAACAACCGGGACTACAACTACGAGCAGTACTTC
TRBV15	TRBJ2-5	14	-	-	CATSRGARLETQYF	TGTGCCACCAGCAGGGGGGCCCGCTTGGAGACCCAGTACTTC
TRBV11-2	TRBJ2-3	12	-	-	CASSSQTDTQYF	TGTGCCAGCAGCTCCCAAACAGATACGCAGTACTTT
TRBV11-1	TRBJ2-3	15	TRBD2	-	CASLLAGGSTDTQYF	TGTGCCAGCCTCCTAGCGGGAGGGAGCACAGATACGCAGTATTTT
TRBV10-3	TRBJ1-5	14	-	large	CATQTAESNQPQHF	TGTGCCACCCAGACAGCCGAGAGCAATCAGCCCCAGCATTTT
TRBV2	TRBJ1-2	15	-	few	CASSDYRGLTYGYTF	TGTGCCAGCAGTGATTATCGGGGGCTTACCTATGGCTACACCTTC
TRBV3-1	TRBJ2-3	15	TRBD1	few	CASSLRQGSTDTQYF	TGTGCCAGCAGCCTGAGACAGGGCAGCACAGATACGCAGTATTTT
TRBV28	TRBJ1-5	18	-	-	CASSLKVQGFGGNQPQHF	TGTGCCAGCAGTCTCAAAGTTCAGGGTTTCGGGGGCAATCAGCCCCAGCATTTT
TRBV19	TRBJ2-6	17	-	medium-sized	CASSLAQWASGANVLTF	TGTGCCAGTAGTTTGGCCCAGTGGGCCTCTGGGGCCAACGTCCTGACTTTC
TRBV3-1	TRBJ2-7	11	-	medium-sized	CASRQGAEQYF	TGTGCCAGCAGACAAGGGGCCGAGCAGTACTTC
TRBV5-1	TRBJ1-3	16	-	many	CASSLGGPGTGNTIYF	TGCGCCAGCAGCTTGGGCGGTCCTGGGACAGGAAACACCATATATTTT
TRBV20-1	TRBJ1-6	15	-	-	CSARSRESYNSPLHF	TGCAGTGCTAGGTCCCGGGAGTCCTATAATTCACCCCTCCACTTT
TRBV5-1	TRBJ1-2	15	-	-	CASSLDTGSILGYTF	TGCGCCAGCAGCTTGGATACGGGGTCGATTTTAGGCTACACCTTC
TRBV27	TRBJ1-5	13	-	-	CATRGFCNHPHHF	TGTGCCACCAGAGGGTTCTGCAATCATCCCCACCATTTT
TRBV19	TRBJ2-2	12	-	-	CASLRRSGELFF	TGTGCCAGTCTTAGACGGTCCGGGGAGCTGTTTTTT
TRBV6-5	TRBJ2-2	16	-	-	CAISYSTEESTGELFF	TGTGCCATCAGTTACTCGACTGAGGAGAGCACCGGGGAGCTGTTTTTT
TRBV27	TRBJ2-3	15	TRBD2	-	CASSDRTSGTDTQYF	TGTGCCAGCAGTGACCGGACTAGCGGCACAGATACGCAGTATTTT
TRBV27	TRBJ2-2	13	-	-	CASSPQTTGELFF	TGTGCCAGCAGTCCCCAAACCACCGGGGAGCTGTTTTTT
TRBV7-3	TRBJ2-2	17	TRBD2	few	CASSLPAGGPNTGELFF	TGTGCCAGCAGCTTACCAGCGGGAGGCCCGAACACCGGGGAGCTGTTTTTT
TRBV28	TRBJ2-2	15	-	large	CASSFGGQSSRELFF	TGTGCCAGCAGTTTTGGAGGACAGTCCTCAAGGGAGCTGTTTTTT
TRBV6-1	TRBJ2-7	15	-	-	CDPAQVAGRLHEQYF	TGTGATCCAGCGCAGGTTGCGGGCCGGCTCCACGAGCAGTACTTC
TRBV20-1	TRBJ2-7	12	-	-	CSAGRDRREQYF	TGCAGTGCTGGGAGAGACAGGCGCGAGCAGTACTTC
TRBV30	TRBJ1-1	14	-	-	CAWSVRGEWTEAFF	TGTGCCTGGAGTGTACGAGGGGAGTGGACTGAAGCTTTCTTT